The clone carrying this TCR beta chain was observed a few times. This sample was included in a study of blood T cells in healthy people across ages. The junction had 8 bases not matched to a gene; V was cut back by 4 bases and J by 4 bases. The germline gives CDR1 SGHTA, CDR2 FQGNSA. This CDR3 has 16 residues. A J-beta primer mix and a sample-barcoded 5' primer were used in a second PCR of about 7 to 12 cycles. TCRdb re-derived calls from the 5' RACE reads in MiXCR, one entry per CDR3 protein. The sample has around 870,000 distinct CDR3 sequences; 29% are singletons. This receptor was obtained from a woman older than 75 in good health. Sequences were obtained from blood. The gene calls are TRBV7-2 and TRBJ2-5, with 11 positions matching TRBD1. DNA of the CDR3: TGTGCCAGCAGCTCAATGGGACAGGGGGATCGAGAGACCCAGTACTTC. Protein: CASSSMGQGDRETQYF. Using reference TRBV7-2 and TRBJ2-5 for the parts outside the CDR3, the full variable domain is GAGVSQSPSNKVTEKGKDVELRCDPISGHTALYWYRQSLGQGLEFLIYFQGNSAPDKSGLPSDRFSAERTGGSVSTLTIQRTQQEDSAVYLCASSSMGQGDRETQYFGPGTRLLVL.